This T cell receptor (beta chain) was observed in a study of T cell repertoires in cytomegalovirus infection. TCRdb fed the reads into MiXCR, producing one record per CDR3 protein. The table has 200,000 to 300,000 distinct CDR3 sequences, approximately 15% seen once. This clonotype was counted at least ten times. The CDR3 loop spans 12 amino acids. Germline CDR1 is SGHAT and CDR2 is FQNNGV. V lost 5 bases to trimming and J lost 5 bases, with 9 bases between them. The TCR comes from a human donor in good health (CMV status not recorded). Some clones in this sample may be carry-over from other donors' samples. The material sequenced was PBMCs. J is TRBJ2-5 and V is TRBV11-2, with D hard to call. The CDR3 loop reads CASSARKETQYF. CDR3 bases: TGTGCCAGCAGCGCGCGGAAGGAGACCCAGTACTTC.